One sample yielded the 2 T cell receptor beta chains listed below, sequenced in a study of OX40 agonist ivuxolimab in advanced cancers. Using immunoSEQ multiplex PCR, the repertoire was profiled, and TCRdb retains in-frame clones only, with some absent. The table records fewer than 35,000 clones, more than 70% of them present only once. Sequencing used CD4+ or CD8+ T cells sorted from blood, obtained in a trial of the OX40 agonist ivuxolimab. Every receptor here comes from an adult with an advanced solid tumor such as melanoma, head and neck, liver or kidney cancer.

This chain connects TRBV4-1 to TRBJ2-2, with D possibly TRBD2 on 5 matching bases. This CDR3 region has 15 residues. V lost 4 bases, J lost 4 bases, and 13 bases lay in between. Germline V gene data show CDR1 as MGHRA and CDR2 as YSYEKL. As DNA, the CDR3 is TGCGCCAGCAGCCCTCTGGGGAGTCGCACCGGGGAGCTGTTTTTT. Translated: CASSPLGSRTGELFF.

The CDR3 sequence is CASSSQGYGYTF. The CDR3 nucleotides read TGTGCCAGCAGCTCCCAGGGGTATGGCTACACCTTC. The V gene is TRBV7-9, the J gene TRBJ1-2; D possibly corresponds to TRBD1 (6 bases). From germline, CDR1 is SEHNR and CDR2 FQNEAQ (reference sequence). The CDR3 is made up of 12 amino acids. Trimming took 4 bases from V and 5 from J, leaving 8 bases between them.